A selection of T cell receptor beta chains follows, all from one sample in a study of graft-versus-host responses after intestinal transplantation. No cognate antigen is known for these TCRs. Assay used: immunoSEQ multiplex PCR; TCRdb lists only in-frame clones, some missing. The sample includes around 110,000 clones, roughly nine tenths of them seen just once. The material sequenced was unstimulated CD4+ T cells sorted from spleen or lymph node cells, taken before transplant. The receptors stem from a human donor who was the organ donor for an intestinal transplant. Each CDR3 is given with its conserved first and last residue. Fields, in order: D gene, CDR3 length, V gene, CDR3 protein. A D gene is named only where the DNA matches it firmly.

d_call: .
cdr3_length: 16
v_call: TRBV6-6
cdr3_aa: CASSYTRVESTDTQYF

d_call: TRBD2
cdr3_length: 14
v_call: TRBV6-5
cdr3_aa: CASGVAGGENIQYF

d_call: .
cdr3_length: 16
v_call: TRBV2
cdr3_aa: CASRKLGGPFSYEQYF

d_call: TRBD2
cdr3_length: 15
v_call: TRBV5-1
cdr3_aa: CASSLGTSVGGELFF

d_call: .
cdr3_length: 14
v_call: TRBV12-5
cdr3_aa: CASGNPSRKNIQYF

d_call: .
cdr3_length: 15
v_call: TRBV6-6
cdr3_aa: CASSSLVGGSYEQYF

d_call: .
cdr3_length: 15
v_call: TRBV5-1
cdr3_aa: CASSFGTSNTGELFF

d_call: .
cdr3_length: 12
v_call: TRBV5-1
cdr3_aa: CASSLGAAEQYF

d_call: TRBD1
cdr3_length: 14
v_call: TRBV5-5
cdr3_aa: CACSGTAASYEQYF

d_call: .
cdr3_length: 15
v_call: TRBV29-1
cdr3_aa: CSAARQGGENTEAFF

d_call: .
cdr3_length: 13
v_call: TRBV6-5
cdr3_aa: CASSYLSGGPQHF

d_call: .
cdr3_length: 16
v_call: TRBV6-1
cdr3_aa: CASSAHQGGGKAEAFF

d_call: TRBD1
cdr3_length: 14
v_call: TRBV6-4
cdr3_aa: CASRDRGLNTEAFF

d_call: .
cdr3_length: 11
v_call: TRBV6-1
cdr3_aa: CAIPGTYEQYF

d_call: TRBD2
cdr3_length: 14
v_call: TRBV5-1
cdr3_aa: CASAGSGSNFEQFF

d_call: .
cdr3_length: 13
v_call: TRBV14
cdr3_aa: CASSQVAGQGYTF

d_call: TRBD1
cdr3_length: 14
v_call: TRBV10-2
cdr3_aa: CASSLTGADYEQYF

d_call: .
cdr3_length: 15
v_call: TRBV1
cdr3_aa: CTSSQDNGSSNEQYF

d_call: TRBD1
cdr3_length: 15
v_call: TRBV12-5
cdr3_aa: CASGLVGTGRYEQYF

d_call: TRBD2
cdr3_length: 16
v_call: TRBV5-1
cdr3_aa: CASSLGPSGGQETQYF

d_call: TRBD1
cdr3_length: 13
v_call: TRBV5-1
cdr3_aa: CASSLDRGYEQYF

d_call: .
cdr3_length: 14
v_call: TRBV5-1
cdr3_aa: CASREGVRTDTQYF

d_call: .
cdr3_length: 11
v_call: TRBV20-1
cdr3_aa: CSASGYNEQFF

d_call: TRBD1
cdr3_length: 15
v_call: TRBV5-1
cdr3_aa: CASSLSGGMFYTQYF

d_call: .
cdr3_length: 13
v_call: TRBV5-8
cdr3_aa: CASSWDTNEKLFF

d_call: .
cdr3_length: 12
v_call: TRBV11-3
cdr3_aa: CASSLVPGELFF

d_call: TRBD1
cdr3_length: 13
v_call: TRBV28
cdr3_aa: CASSLGQTDTQYF

d_call: .
cdr3_length: 14
v_call: TRBV6-6
cdr3_aa: CASSYSWVKNEQFF

d_call: .
cdr3_length: 12
v_call: TRBV28
cdr3_aa: CASSFGGNTIYF

d_call: .
cdr3_length: 13
v_call: TRBV5-1
cdr3_aa: CASRRDNYNEQFF

d_call: TRBD2
cdr3_length: 16
v_call: TRBV28
cdr3_aa: CASSLAPSGTTDTQYF

d_call: .
cdr3_length: 14
v_call: TRBV6-1
cdr3_aa: CASSEALGDYGYTF

d_call: .
cdr3_length: 11
v_call: TRBV4-3
cdr3_aa: CASSQNEEQFF

d_call: .
cdr3_length: 15
v_call: TRBV19
cdr3_aa: CASSIRGGTEYGYTF

d_call: .
cdr3_length: 15
v_call: TRBV12-5
cdr3_aa: CASGKQENRNYGYTF

d_call: TRBD1
cdr3_length: 13
v_call: TRBV6-5
cdr3_aa: CASRGQGIHEQYF

d_call: TRBD2
cdr3_length: 15
v_call: TRBV7-2
cdr3_aa: CASSLKGGRTYEQYF

d_call: .
cdr3_length: 15
v_call: TRBV5-1
cdr3_aa: CASSLDRVLNTEAFF

d_call: .
cdr3_length: 12
v_call: TRBV27
cdr3_aa: CASSFRTGELFF

d_call: TRBD1
cdr3_length: 13
v_call: TRBV5-4
cdr3_aa: CASSLTGGYEQYF

d_call: TRBD1
cdr3_length: 13
v_call: TRBV6-1
cdr3_aa: CAIRTGGNQPQHF

d_call: .
cdr3_length: 17
v_call: TRBV5-4
cdr3_aa: CASSLGGPGISGNTIYF

d_call: TRBD2
cdr3_length: 16
v_call: TRBV13
cdr3_aa: CASRTTGAGGPWGLFF

d_call: TRBD2
cdr3_length: 17
v_call: TRBV28
cdr3_aa: CAHGREGLRPSYNEQFF